This entry describes one T cell receptor beta chain. Its antigen is as yet unknown. This sample is drawn from a study of T cell responses to AZD1222 COVID-19 vaccine. Regarding the study as a whole: Clonal diversity may have been underestimated in mostly white British donors. The study found Spike-specific TCR breadth and depth rose after two AZD1222 doses. A reported finding is that nearly half of spike-specific TCRs target unmutated variant regions. Repertoires in all cases were sampled only once the peak T cell response had passed.

The method was immunoSEQ multiplex PCR; TCRdb's version includes in-frame clones alone and lacks a portion of them. The table for this sample gives about 140,000 clones. This CDR3 spans 12 amino acids. The V end was cut by 0 bases, the J end by 7 bases, with 6 bases between. Germline CDR1 is SGHAT and CDR2 is FQNNGV. The source is an adult in good health. This rearrangement joins TRBV11-2 to TRBJ1-2; D might be TRBD1 (5 bases). Material for sequencing was peripheral blood. CDR3 in amino acids: CASSLEGVGYTF. CDR3 DNA: TGTGCCAGCAGCTTAGAGGGGGTTGGCTACACCTTC. Looking up the rest from reference TRBV11-2 and TRBJ1-2 gives the full variable domain: EAGVAQSPRYKIIEKRQSVAFWCNPISGHATLYWYQQILGQGPKLLIQFQNNGVVDDSQLPKDRFSAERLKGVDSTLKIQPAKLEDSAVYLCASSLEGVGYTFGSGTRLTVV.